The text below deals with one TCR beta chain. TEMRA cells were FACS-enriched and CD8+ and CD4+ T cells negatively isolated. The sample originates from a study of CD8 T cells in Susac syndrome. A quantity of roughly 0.5 to 1 ug RNA underwent reverse transcription using random hexamers. Via MiXCR, TCRdb re-called the immunoSEQ multiplex PCR reads, giving one row per CDR3 protein. This table holds about 140,000 distinct CDR3 sequences, roughly 95% found once. Trimming took 2 bases from V and 2 from J; bases not matched to a gene: 5. The CDR3 spans 16 residues. The germline V gene has CDR1 MGHRA and CDR2 YSYEKL.

The clonotype was recovered from a human donor with multiple sclerosis. This chain uses TRBV4-1 with TRBJ2-3; 9 bases fit TRBD2. Sequencing was done on a sample of CD4+ T cells from PBMCs. CDR3 nucleotide sequence: TGCGCCAGCAGCCAACGGCTAGCGGGATACACAGATACGCAGTATTTT. It translates to CASSQRLAGYTDTQYF.